Listed below are T cell receptor beta chains from one sample, sequenced in a study of OX40 agonist ivuxolimab in advanced cancers. Assay: immunoSEQ multiplex PCR; the TCRdb copy retains only in-frame clones and omits some. The sample lists around 65,000 clones; nearly 95% were seen once. Sequencing used CD4+ or CD8+ T cells sorted from blood, obtained in a trial of the OX40 agonist ivuxolimab. The receptors stem from an adult with an advanced solid tumor such as melanoma, head and neck, liver or kidney cancer. The CDR3 runs from the conserved cysteine through the conserved F or W. Each record gives: CDR3 length, clone size, V gene, D gene, J gene, CDR3 protein, CDR3 DNA. A D gene is named only where the DNA matches it firmly. Expanded clones get a size class; other rows say once, few or many, or leave the size out.

13	once	TRBV15	.	TRBJ2-1	CATSRGGSNEQFF	TGTGCCACCAGCAGGGGAGGCAGCAATGAGCAGTTCTTC
15	.	TRBV2	TRBD2	TRBJ2-5	CASSGVAGDQETQYF	TGTGCCAGCAGTGGGGTAGCGGGGGACCAAGAGACCCAGTACTTC
15	.	TRBV6-6	TRBD1	TRBJ1-2	CASSYAGQADYGYTF	TGTGCCAGCAGTTACGCGGGACAGGCCGACTATGGCTACACCTTC
14	.	TRBV27	.	TRBJ1-2	CASSTQQGLYGYTF	TGTGCCAGCAGCACCCAACAGGGACTCTATGGCTACACCTTC
19	.	TRBV7-2	.	TRBJ2-1	CASSLAGWLRYDSYNEQFF	TGTGCCAGCAGCTTAGCGGGATGGCTCCGGTACGACTCCTACAATGAGCAGTTCTTC
14	.	TRBV29-1	.	TRBJ1-1	CSVYGQMMNTEAFF	TGCAGCGTGTATGGACAGATGATGAACACTGAAGCTTTCTTT
15	.	TRBV2	.	TRBJ1-4	CAINRGGGEVEKLFF	TGTGCCATCAACCGCGGGGGAGGGGAAGTTGAAAAACTGTTTTTT
13	.	TRBV14	.	TRBJ1-2	CASSQSVGYGYTF	TGTGCCAGCAGCCAATCGGTTGGCTATGGCTACACCTTC
17	.	TRBV19	.	TRBJ1-4	CASSIVTDSTKDEKLFF	TGTGCCAGTAGTATAGTGACGGACAGCACTAAAGATGAAAAACTGTTTTTT
13	.	TRBV5-6	.	TRBJ1-1	CASREEMNTEAFF	TGTGCCAGCAGGGAGGAGATGAACACTGAAGCTTTCTTT